This T cell receptor beta chain is from a study of control samples from healthy donors and cancer patients. Measured with immunoSEQ multiplex PCR; TCRdb has only the in-frame clones, and not every one. The data contain approximately 110,000 clones, approximately 90% of them singletons. With 2 bases removed from V and 3 bases from J, the gap between germline ends came to 8 bases. The CDR3 extends over 14 amino acids. The germline V gene has CDR1 KGHSH and CDR2 LQKENI. The TCR sequence derives from a woman between 18 and 29 years old in good health. The sequencing sample was made of blood. J is TRBJ1-3 and V is TRBV18; the D gene is possibly TRBD1 (5 bases). The CDR3 spells CASSPLTVGNTIYF. Written as DNA, the CDR3 is TGTGCCAGCTCACCATTGACAGTTGGAAACACCATATATTTT.